This TCR beta chain was identified during a study of blood T cell repertoires in COVID-19. In the study overall: From T cells, B-cell-depleted T cells, or PBMCs came the material, which was cDNA or gDNA.

Using immunoSEQ multiplex PCR, the repertoire was profiled, and TCRdb retains in-frame clones only, with some absent. The sample has about 170,000 clones, 80% to 90% seen once. The V and J ends lost 6 bases and 4 bases respectively, with 15 bases between them. This CDR3 is 13 amino acids long. Germline CDR1 is GTSNPN and CDR2 is SVGIG (reference sequence). The sample comprised peripheral blood. V gene TRBV30 combines with J gene TRBJ1-1; possible D gene TRBD1, 6 bases. The TCR originated in a woman aged 70-85 years with COVID-19, enrolled during active disease. CDR3 sequence (DNA): TGTGCCTGTGTAACAGGGATTGGCACTGAAGCTTTCTTT. Its protein product is CACVTGIGTEAFF.